A single sample is the source of the 27 T cell receptor beta chains below, sequenced in a study of T-cell reconstitution after alpha-beta-depleted transplantation in children. TCRbeta library construction was performed incorporating unique molecular identifiers. A single record per CDR3 protein comes from TCRdb applying MiXCR to the PCR reads. The sample lists over 150,000 distinct CDR3 sequences, about 6.4% occurring once. This specimen consisted of PBMCs from the stem cell graft donor, obtained from the stem cell graft. These receptors were obtained from a human donor who donated a stem cell graft to a child with Wiskott-Aldrich syndrome.

This clonotype has a count of ten or more. The rearrangement uses TRBV5-1 and TRBJ2-2; D is undetermined. Deletions cut 0 bases from V and 1 base from J, with 4 bases between. The V gene's germline CDR1 is SGHRS and CDR2 YFSETQ. This CDR3 is built from 14 residues. Here the CDR3 DNA reads TGCGCCAGCAGCTTGGCGCAGAACACCGGGGAGCTGTTTTTT. It yields the protein CASSLAQNTGELFF.

This clonotype occurred a few times. The chain is built from TRBV3-1 and TRBJ1-6; 8 nucleotides align to TRBD1. V lost 5 bases, J lost 7 bases, and 7 bases stayed unmatched. The CDR3 is 15 residues long. Germline V CDR1 and CDR2: LGHDT, YNNKEL (reference sequence). The CDR3 sequence: CASSNYRGENSPLHF. CDR3 nucleotides: TGTGCCAGCAGCAACTACAGGGGGGAGAATTCACCCCTCCACTTT.

This clonotype was observed at least ten times. The chain recombines TRBV5-1 with TRBJ2-3; possibly TRBD1 for D (5 bases). This CDR3 has 14 residues. The germline CDR1 and CDR2 sequences are SGHRS and YFSETQ. V was trimmed by 0 bases and J by 3 bases, leaving 8 bases between them. CDR3 nucleotide sequence: TGCGCCAGCAGCTTGGACAAGGGGACAGATACGCAGTATTTT. As protein: CASSLDKGTDTQYF.

This chain connects TRBV6-1 to TRBJ2-5; D is possibly TRBD2 (6 bases). The V end was cut by 5 bases, the J end by 5 bases, with 21 bases between. The germline gives CDR1 MNHNS, CDR2 SASEGT. The CDR3 length is 16 residues. Here the CDR3 DNA reads TGTGCCAGCAGTCTTCAATCCTCCGGAGGGACGGAGACCCAGTACTTC. Translating it yields CASSLQSSGGTETQYF.

This clonotype was found a few times. The chain has TRBV4-1 and TRBJ1-4; D unclear. The V end was cut by 2 bases, the J end by 3 bases, with 10 bases between. Looked up from germline, CDR1 is MGHRA and CDR2 is YSYEKL. The CDR3 consists of 15 residues. The CDR3, as DNA: TGCGCCAGCAGCCAAATTTGGCTGCCTAATGAAAAACTGTTTTTT. Translation gives CASSQIWLPNEKLFF.

This clonotype was counted only a few times. Germline is not matched at one junction end, which may reflect a read error. This CDR3 is CASSQATVYEQYF. CDR3 DNA sequence: TGTGCCAGCAGTCAAGCGACAGTCTACGAGCAGTACTTC. The genes are TRBV6-1 and TRBJ2-7, with D possibly TRBD1 on 5 matching bases. CDR3 length: 13 amino acids. Germline V CDR1 and CDR2: MNHNS, SASEGT.

The chain recombines TRBV5-1 with TRBJ2-2; TRBD1 might be the D (6 bases). Trimming cost V 6 bases and J 3 bases, with 21 bases left between them. This CDR3 region has 17 residues. In germline, CDR1 is SGHRS, CDR2 YFSETQ. The CDR3 DNA sequence: TGCGCCAGCACCCAAAGGCACAGGGTCGGGGACACCGGGGAGCTGTTTTTT. Translated: CASTQRHRVGDTGELFF.

There are many counts of this clonotype. J is TRBJ2-3 and V is TRBV7-9, with D unclear. The germline V gene encodes CDR1 SEHNR and CDR2 FQNEAQ (reference sequence). V lost 1 base and J 1 base, leaving 6 bases between the germline ends. This CDR3 is 14 amino acids long. In DNA, the CDR3 is TGTGCCAGCAGCTTAGATAGACGCACAGATACGCAGTATTTT. Residues: CASSLDRRTDTQYF.

At least ten counts were recorded for this clonotype. The chain is built from TRBV29-1 and TRBJ1-2; D call uncertain. V lost 4 bases to trimming and J lost 8 bases, with 20 bases between them. This CDR3 has 14 residues. The V gene's germline CDR1 is SQVTM and CDR2 ANQGSEA. In DNA form, the CDR3 reads TGCAGCGTTGGGGCCAGGAGTCCCTCGGGGGGCTACACCTTC. Translating gives CSVGARSPSGGYTF.

This clonotype was detected many times. The chain uses TRBV27 and TRBJ1-2, with 11 bases matching TRBD1. Looked up from germline, CDR1 is MNHEY and CDR2 is SMNVEV (reference sequence). The CDR3 sequence is 15 residues long. The trim removed 5 bases at V and 2 bases at J, leaving 4 bases unmatched. The CDR3 sequence is CASSNRDRGNYGYTF. The DNA for the CDR3 is TGTGCCAGCAGTAACCGGGACAGGGGGAACTATGGCTACACCTTC.

Many counts were recorded for this clonotype. The gene calls are TRBV11-2 and TRBJ2-5; D is uncertain. This CDR3 contains 14 residues. Germline V gives CDR1 SGHAT, CDR2 FQNNGV. The V end was cut by 6 bases, the J end by 0 bases, with 11 bases between. CDR3 sequence reads: CASSPKPYQETQYF. The CDR3 DNA reads as TGTGCCAGCAGTCCCAAACCTTACCAAGAGACCCAGTACTTC.

In this sample, this clonotype turned up many times. This rearrangement joins TRBV11-2 to TRBJ2-1; 10 positions match TRBD2. CDR1 is SGHAT and CDR2 is FQNNGV in the germline V gene. This CDR3 is 17 amino acids long. With V trimmed by 0 bases and J by 4 bases, 6 bases remained unmatched. CDR3 sequence (DNA): TGTGCCAGCAGCTTAGACTTGACTAGCGGGTTTTACAATGAGCAGTTCTTC. Its translation: CASSLDLTSGFYNEQFF. Full variable domain (rest looked up from reference TRBV11-2 and TRBJ2-1): EAGVAQSPRYKIIEKRQSVAFWCNPISGHATLYWYQQILGQGPKLLIQFQNNGVVDDSQLPKDRFSAERLKGVDSTLKIQPAKLEDSAVYLCASSLDLTSGFYNEQFFGPGTRLTVL.

This clonotype came up many times. The V gene is TRBV20-1, the J gene TRBJ2-3; D possibly corresponds to TRBD1 (5 bases). V gave up 5 bases and J gave up 4 bases, with 16 bases separating them. The length of the CDR3 is 14 residues. Per the germline V gene, CDR1 is DFQATT and CDR2 is SNEGSKA (reference sequence). CDR3 loop: CSAGAQGRPDTQYF. CDR3 DNA: TGCAGTGCTGGGGCCCAAGGGCGACCAGATACGCAGTATTTT.

This clonotype was detected many times. This chain joins TRBV20-1 and TRBJ2-1; D gene ambiguous. This CDR3 is 10 amino acids long. Trimming shortened V by 6 bases and J by 3 bases, and 3 bases separated the two germline ends. Looked up from germline, CDR1 is DFQATT and CDR2 is SNEGSKA (reference sequence). The CDR3 loop is CSAGYNEQFF. The CDR3 nucleotides read TGCAGTGCCGGCTACAATGAGCAGTTCTTC.

This clonotype was detected only a few times. This chain joins TRBV5-5 and TRBJ1-5, with D hard to call. The CDR3 sequence is 16 residues long. Per germline, CDR1 SGHKS and CDR2 YYEKEE (reference sequence). Trimming removed 4 bases from V and 4 bases from J, with 18 bases in between. The CDR3 DNA follows: TGTGCCAGCAGCGTAGAGTCATGGCAGGATAATCAGCCCCAGCATTTT. This encodes CASSVESWQDNQPQHF.

This clonotype was detected many times. This sequence joins TRBV29-1 and TRBJ2-3; 12 bases agree with TRBD1. The CDR3 has 15 amino acids. Germline-derived CDR1 and CDR2 are SQVTM and ANQGSEA. V was clipped by 6 bases and J by 4 bases; unmatched bases: 8. CDR3 coding DNA: TGCAGCGTCGGGACAGGGGGCATGTTCGCAGATACGCAGTATTTT. Translated: CSVGTGGMFADTQYF.

This clonotype came up many times. The chain has TRBV11-2 and TRBJ1-2; D is perhaps TRBD1 (6 bases). CDR1 SGHAT and CDR2 FQNNGV come from the germline V gene. Trimming removed 5 bases at V and 8 bases at J, with 18 bases between. The CDR3 runs to 14 residues. The CDR3 DNA is TGTGCCAGCAGCCCCGGCACGGGGGCGCGGGGCTACACCTTC. This sequence encodes CASSPGTGARGYTF.

In this sample, this clonotype turned up many times. The chain has TRBV11-2 and TRBJ2-1; TRBD2 aligns across 11 bases. Germline CDR1 is SGHAT and CDR2 is FQNNGV. This CDR3 is 17 amino acids long. The V gene end was trimmed by 0 bases and the J gene end by 1 base; junction bases not matched to a gene: 2. DNA for the CDR3: TGTGCCAGCAGCTTAGAGGGACTAGCGGTATCCTACAATGAGCAGTTCTTC. This sequence encodes CASSLEGLAVSYNEQFF.

Many counts were recorded for this clonotype. This rearrangement joins TRBV7-6 to TRBJ2-1; TRBD2 agrees at 10 bases. This CDR3 is built from 17 residues. Germline V gene data show CDR1 as SGHVS and CDR2 as FNYEAQ. V was clipped by 1 base and J by 4 bases; unmatched bases: 7. The CDR3 DNA reads as TGTGCCAGCAGCTTAGAGCGCCTAGCGGGGGTATACAATGAGCAGTTCTTC. Translated: CASSLERLAGVYNEQFF.

The rearrangement joins TRBV6-1 to TRBJ1-2; D not resolved. CDR3 length: 14 residues. Trimming removed 4 bases from V and 6 bases from J, with 15 bases in between. Germline-derived CDR1 and CDR2 are MNHNS and SASEGT. CDR3 nucleotide sequence: TGTGCCAGCAGTGCTTTGCGAGGGCAGGATGGCTACACCTTC. The encoded protein is CASSALRGQDGYTF.

There are many counts of this clonotype. The gene calls are TRBV20-1 and TRBJ2-1, with D unclear. The germline V gene has CDR1 DFQATT and CDR2 SNEGSKA (reference sequence). V shed 3 bases and J shed 9 bases, with 18 bases lying between them. This CDR3 spans 14 amino acids. CDR3 coding DNA: TGCAGTGCTAGTGGGGTAGTGAATGATGTTGAGCAGTTCTTC. Protein product: CSASGVVNDVEQFF.

This clonotype was seen repeatedly, ten times or more. The CDR3 region is CASSLGWGEQYF. The CDR3 nucleotides read TGTGCCAGCAGTTTGGGGTGGGGCGAGCAGTACTTC. This chain connects TRBV12-3 or TRBV12-4 to TRBJ2-7; unclear D gene. The length of the CDR3 is 12 residues. Trimming left V 3 bases short and J 6 bases short, with 9 bases between.

This chain links TRBV28 with TRBJ2-3; TRBD2 agrees at 7 bases. With V trimmed by 8 bases and J by 3 bases, 8 bases remained unmatched. The germline CDR1 and CDR2 sequences are MDHEN and SYDVKM. CDR3 size: 14 residues. The DNA of the CDR3 is TGTGCCAGCCGCGGGACTATTAAGACAGATACGCAGTATTTT. This encodes CASRGTIKTDTQYF.

Details on this clonotype: A much larger clone lies one base from this, so it may be a read error. The genes are TRBV7-2 and TRBJ2-5; D possibly corresponds to TRBD1 (5 bases). V shed 9 bases and J shed 1 base, with 18 bases lying between them. Germline V gene sequence: CDR1 SGHTA, CDR2 FQGNSA. CDR3 size: 15 residues. The DNA of the CDR3 is TGTGCCAGAAGCCCCTCCCAGGGAATCCAAGAGACCCAGTACTTC. This sequence encodes CARSPSQGIQETQYF. The full variable domain, in which reference TRBV7-2 and TRBJ2-5 provide the parts outside the CDR3, is GAGVSQSPSNKVTEKGKDVELRCDPISGHTALYWYRQSLGQGLEFLIYFQGNSAPDKSGLPSDRFSAERTGGSVSTLTIQRTQQEDSAVYLCARSPSQGIQETQYFGPGTRLLVL.

This clonotype was observed at least ten times. The chain uses TRBV12-3 or TRBV12-4 and TRBJ1-5; D is ambiguous. The CDR3 is 12 amino acids. V dropped 5 bases and J dropped 11 bases, with 13 bases sitting between them. CDR3 in DNA: TGTGCCAGCAGTCCAGAGGTCAGGACCCAGCATTTT. Amino acid sequence: CASSPEVRTQHF.

This clonotype was found many times. The V and J genes are TRBV7-2 and TRBJ2-7; D is undetermined. Deletions cut 2 bases from V and 1 base from J, with 12 bases between. Germline CDR1 is SGHTA and CDR2 is FQGNSA. This CDR3 is built from 15 residues. The CDR3 sequence is CASSLSGTASYEQYF. CDR3 sequence (DNA): TGTGCCAGCAGCTTATCCGGCACAGCTTCCTACGAGCAGTACTTC.

This clonotype was counted ten times or more. In DNA form, the CDR3 reads TGTGCCACCAGTCCTCGGCGGGAGAAGGATTACAATGAGCAGTTCTTC. Protein: CATSPRREKDYNEQFF. This chain uses TRBV24-1 with TRBJ2-1; TRBD2 aligns across 7 bases. V lost 6 bases, J lost 4 bases, and 11 bases stayed unmatched. The CDR3 is 16 amino acids. From germline, CDR1 is KGHDR and CDR2 SFDVKD.